These T cell receptor beta chains were read from a single sample in a study of post-analysis software for immune sequencing data. TCRdb redid the calling of the PCR reads with MiXCR, one entry per CDR3 protein. Of about 430,000 distinct CDR3 sequences listed, roughly 38% were seen once; the top ten hold around 8%. The sample comprised blood. These receptors were taken from a girl aged 2 to 10 with multiple sclerosis. CDR3s leave out the opening cysteine and the closing phenylalanine or tryptophan. Each record gives: CDR3 protein, J gene, clone size, V gene. A clone size is listed for some rows: how often the clone was seen (once, few, many), or a class if it is expanded.

CDR3: ASSLVPPGRRLNTEAF
J: TRBJ1-1
size: .
V: TRBV5-6

CDR3: ASGSTGGGGF
J: TRBJ1-1
size: .
V: TRBV6-5

CDR3: SARDSQNIQY
J: .
size: few
V: TRBV20-1

CDR3: ASRPGQGPSYEQY
J: TRBJ2-7
size: .
V: TRBV6-5

CDR3: ASTKDINTEAF
J: TRBJ1-1
size: .
V: TRBV5-1

CDR3: ASSFGLNTGELF
J: TRBJ2-2
size: .
V: TRBV5-6

CDR3: ASSVIGTYEQY
J: TRBJ2-7
size: .
V: TRBV2

CDR3: ASSLAKEAF
J: TRBJ1-1
size: .
V: TRBV12-3/TRBV12-4

CDR3: TIRASSYNEQF
J: TRBJ2-1
size: .
V: TRBV29-1

CDR3: ASSSPGTGHQPQH
J: TRBJ1-5
size: .
V: TRBV28

CDR3: SALGGLTETQY
J: TRBJ2-5
size: few
V: TRBV29-1

CDR3: ASSLTVSTYEQY
J: .
size: .
V: TRBV5-1

CDR3: ASSYSNYGYT
J: TRBJ1-2
size: .
V: TRBV6-5

CDR3: AVGSRDARSYEQY
J: TRBJ2-7
size: many
V: TRBV7-9

CDR3: ASSSPDRAPRYT
J: TRBJ1-2
size: .
V: TRBV7-2

CDR3: ASSDRGHGYT
J: TRBJ1-2
size: .
V: TRBV6-4

CDR3: ASSGGTTPNYGYT
J: TRBJ1-2
size: .
V: TRBV5-5

CDR3: SVDLSGGNYGYT
J: TRBJ1-2
size: few
V: TRBV29-1

CDR3: SGSGGEETQY
J: .
size: .
V: TRBV20-1

CDR3: SAAGHSSYEQY
J: TRBJ2-7
size: .
V: TRBV29-1

CDR3: ATSRDWTQTGDYGYT
J: TRBJ1-2
size: .
V: TRBV15

CDR3: ASSLGSLLGWPEAF
J: TRBJ1-1
size: .
V: TRBV11-2

CDR3: SARPTSGGGEAQY
J: TRBJ2-5
size: once
V: TRBV20-1

CDR3: ASSLAGNSNQPQH
J: TRBJ1-5
size: .
V: TRBV5-1

CDR3: ASSTDREGYEQY
J: TRBJ2-7
size: many
V: TRBV6-5

CDR3: TSSSAGLAMQGTQY
J: TRBJ2-5
size: .
V: TRBV5-1

CDR3: SAGGTGRSSYEQY
J: TRBJ2-7
size: .
V: TRBV20-1

CDR3: ASSLGGADYEQY
J: TRBJ2-7
size: .
V: TRBV28

CDR3: ASSPGPWVRSYGYT
J: TRBJ1-2
size: .
V: TRBV7-6

CDR3: AISESIGAGVSYNEQF
J: TRBJ2-1
size: .
V: TRBV10-3

CDR3: ATSREPTSRRAEQF
J: TRBJ2-1
size: .
V: TRBV15

CDR3: ASSLIQGAGYT
J: TRBJ1-2
size: few
V: TRBV12-3/TRBV12-4

CDR3: SASTGNTDTQY
J: TRBJ2-3
size: .
V: TRBV20-1

CDR3: ASSPPGQGEAF
J: TRBJ1-1
size: .
V: TRBV6-5

CDR3: ASQSSYEQY
J: TRBJ2-7
size: few
V: TRBV10-3

CDR3: ASSSGQGISGANVLT
J: TRBJ2-6
size: .
V: TRBV5-1

CDR3: AISPGQGPTSDEQY
J: .
size: .
V: TRBV10-3

CDR3: AWSRRDQPQH
J: TRBJ1-5
size: .
V: TRBV30

CDR3: SASTPNRDRRYEQY
J: TRBJ2-7
size: few
V: TRBV20-1

CDR3: SVVGGTDTQY
J: TRBJ2-3
size: few
V: TRBV29-1

CDR3: ASSEGQNSYEQY
J: TRBJ2-7
size: .
V: TRBV9

CDR3: ASSAGPSTDTQY
J: TRBJ2-3
size: .
V: TRBV28

CDR3: ASSKLPSYEQY
J: TRBJ2-7
size: .
V: TRBV6-5

CDR3: SAKSDRFEKNEQF
J: TRBJ2-1
size: .
V: TRBV20-1

CDR3: ATSRDPTRSSGELF
J: TRBJ2-2
size: .
V: TRBV15

CDR3: ASAQGGYEQY
J: .
size: once
V: TRBV11-2

CDR3: ASSKNSGERETQY
J: TRBJ2-5
size: few
V: TRBV5-1

CDR3: ASTSLGGFNYGYT
J: TRBJ1-2
size: few
V: TRBV5-1

CDR3: ASSLAPRHDTNTGELF
J: TRBJ2-2
size: .
V: TRBV13

CDR3: ASSHRPRITAGLHAEQF
J: TRBJ2-1
size: .
V: TRBV21-1

CDR3: ASSLEPSNEKLF
J: TRBJ1-4
size: .
V: TRBV14